Given below is one TCR beta chain in context. What it binds is not known. TCRdb's copy holds only in-frame clones and misses some; the assay was immunoSEQ multiplex PCR. The table includes around 150,000 clones, 80% to 90% detected once. This sample is drawn from a study of cytomegalovirus exposure and HLA in healthy donors. CDR3 length equals 15 residues. Per the germline V gene, CDR1 is SGHTA and CDR2 is FQGNSA. V lost 0 bases and J 10 bases, leaving 13 bases between the germline ends. Whole-study findings and limits: Rare sequences made up most TCRs, while some public TCRs were found in many donors.

The sample taken for sequencing was PBMCs. This TCR was recovered from a woman aged 18-35 years in good health and CMV-seropositive. The chain joins TRBV7-2 to TRBJ1-6; tentatively, D is TRBD1 (6 bases). CDR3 protein: CASSLAYRASSPLHF. DNA of the CDR3: TGTGCCAGCAGCTTAGCGTACAGGGCCTCCTCACCCCTCCACTTT. Together with reference TRBV7-2 and TRBJ1-6, the CDR3 gives the full variable domain: GAGVSQSPSNKVTEKGKDVELRCDPISGHTALYWYRQSLGQGLEFLIYFQGNSAPDKSGLPSDRFSAERTGGSVSTLTIQRTQQEDSAVYLCASSLAYRASSPLHFGNGTRLTVT.